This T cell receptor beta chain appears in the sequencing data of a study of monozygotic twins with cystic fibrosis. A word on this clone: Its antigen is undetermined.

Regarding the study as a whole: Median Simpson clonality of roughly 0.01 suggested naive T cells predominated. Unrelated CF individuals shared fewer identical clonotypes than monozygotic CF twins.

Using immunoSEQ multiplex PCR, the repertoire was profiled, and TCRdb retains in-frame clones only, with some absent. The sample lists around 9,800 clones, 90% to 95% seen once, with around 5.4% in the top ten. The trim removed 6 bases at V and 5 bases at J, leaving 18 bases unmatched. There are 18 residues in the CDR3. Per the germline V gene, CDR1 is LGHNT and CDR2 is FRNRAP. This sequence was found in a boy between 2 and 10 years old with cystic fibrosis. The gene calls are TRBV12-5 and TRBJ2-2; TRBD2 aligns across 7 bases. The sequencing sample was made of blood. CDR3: CASGAIPTGGFETGELFF. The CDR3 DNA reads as TGTGCTAGTGGCGCGATTCCGACGGGGGGTTTCGAGACCGGGGAGCTGTTTTTT.